The 30 T cell receptor beta chains in this list originate from one sample, sequenced in a study of CD8+ T cells in alopecia areata. Following extraction, RNA underwent reverse transcription to cDNA, which served as the sequencing template. Repertoires were generated with immunoSEQ multiplex PCR, while TCRdb's copy carries only in-frame clones and drops some. This table has some 150,000 clones, around half appearing once. Sequenced here: CD8+ T cells sorted from blood, sampled at week 0. Every receptor here comes from a human donor with alopecia areata.

V usage is TRBV5-1 and J usage is TRBJ1-3; D unresolved. This CDR3 is built from 13 residues. Germline V CDR1 and CDR2: SGHRS, YFSETQ. The V and J ends lost 6 bases and 0 bases respectively, with 7 bases between them. CDR3 sequence: CASKVDSGNTIYF. CDR3 DNA: TGCGCCAGCAAGGTTGACTCTGGAAACACCATATATTTT.

This clone was observed a few times. The chain employs TRBV5-6 and TRBJ2-7; either TRBD1 or TRBD2 may fit D (5 bases each). The CDR3 is made up of 12 amino acids. V was shortened by 6 bases and J by 6 bases, with 13 bases between the two germline ends. Germline CDR1 SGHDT, CDR2 YYEEEE. CDR3 region: CASTDGTVEQYF. Here the CDR3 DNA reads TGTGCCAGCACGGATGGGACCGTCGAGCAGTACTTC.

The chain combines TRBV20-1 with TRBJ1-1; D uncertain. Germline loops: CDR1 DFQATT, CDR2 SNEGSKA (reference sequence). The CDR3 has 10 amino acids. Trimming cost V 1 base and J 6 bases, with 3 bases left between them. The CDR3 nucleotides are TGCAGTGCTAGAGGACCTGAAGCTTTCTTT. Amino acids: CSARGPEAFF.

The chain joins TRBV19 to TRBJ2-3; D unclear. Germline CDR1 reads LNHDA; CDR2 reads SQIVND (reference sequence). This CDR3 region has 13 residues. The ends were cut back, 3 bases at V and 6 bases at J, with 10 bases in the middle. The CDR3 loop reads CASSIVPSDTQYF. As DNA, the CDR3 is TGTGCCAGTAGTATCGTGCCTTCGGATACGCAGTATTTT.

J is TRBJ2-1 and V is TRBV7-9; no firm D call. The V end lost 4 bases, the J end lost 9 bases, and 4 bases lay between the germline ends. This CDR3 has 10 residues. Per germline, CDR1 SEHNR and CDR2 FQNEAQ (reference sequence). CDR3 DNA sequence: TGTGCCAGCAGCTCGGGTGAGCAGTTCTTC. Translating gives CASSSGEQFF.

This clone was observed a handful of times. The chain couples TRBV2 to TRBJ1-2, with D possibly being TRBD1 (5 bases). The CDR3 has 16 amino acids. CDR1 and CDR2 (germline): SNHLY, FYNNEI. V gave up 6 bases and J gave up 4 bases, with 21 bases separating them. As DNA, the CDR3 is TGTGCCAGCAGCTACCCCGGGACCGCAGTACTCTATGGCTACACCTTC. Encoded protein: CASSYPGTAVLYGYTF.

The V call is TRBV7-2, the J call TRBJ2-6; 8 bases are a match to TRBD2. The CDR3 contains 18 residues. Germline CDR1 and CDR2: SGHTA and FQGNSA. V lost 5 bases to trimming and J lost 2 bases; unmatched junction nucleotides: 11. DNA of the CDR3: TGTGCCAGCAGCCCCCGCCCTACGGGGGGGCCTGGGGCCAACGTCCTGACTTTC. As protein: CASSPRPTGGPGANVLTF. The complete variable domain, with remaining parts taken from reference TRBV7-2 and TRBJ2-6, reads GAGVSQSPSNKVTEKGKDVELRCDPISGHTALYWYRQSLGQGLEFLIYFQGNSAPDKSGLPSDRFSAERTGGSVSTLTIQRTQQEDSAVYLCASSPRPTGGPGANVLTFGAGSRLTVL.

V gene TRBV4-3 combines with J gene TRBJ1-1; perhaps TRBD1 as D (5 bases). Germline CDR1 is LGHNA and CDR2 is YSLEER. Trimming stripped 1 base from V and 8 bases from J, with 11 bases between. CDR3 size: 13 residues. The DNA of the CDR3 is TGCGCCAGCAGCCAAGGGACATCGGACGAAGCTTTCTTT. Protein sequence: CASSQGTSDEAFF.

This chain joins TRBV30 and TRBJ1-1; a weak D match, TRBD1 (5 bases). The CDR3 length is 12 residues. CDR1 GTSNPN and CDR2 SVGIG come from the germline V gene (reference sequence). V lost 2 bases and J lost 5, with 9 bases in between. The CDR3 bases are TGTGCCTGGAGTCCGGGGCGGACTGAAGCTTTCTTT. Protein product: CAWSPGRTEAFF.

The V gene is TRBV29-1, the J gene TRBJ1-1; D unresolved. Germline CDR1 SQVTM, CDR2 ANQGSEA. Trimming stripped 4 bases from V and 6 bases from J, with 9 bases between. The CDR3 is 11 residues long. The CDR3 bases are TGCAGCGTTGTATCCTCGGCTGAAGCTTTCTTT. This sequence encodes CSVVSSAEAFF.

A few counts support this clone. This sequence joins TRBV4-3 and TRBJ2-3; 7 positions match TRBD1. The CDR3 covers 15 residues. Germline lookup yields CDR1 LGHNA and CDR2 YSLEER. Trimming took 1 base from V and 3 from J; bases not matched to a gene: 4. The CDR3 coding sequence is TGCGCCAGCAGCCAAGCCGGGACAGAAACAGATACGCAGTATTTT. This codes for CASSQAGTETDTQYF.

This clone came up a few times. The V gene is TRBV6-4, the J gene TRBJ1-2; D gene unclear. This CDR3 has 14 residues. V lost 0 bases and J lost 7, with 12 bases in between. Germline V gives CDR1 MRHNA, CDR2 SNTAGT. The CDR3 bases are TGTGCCAGCAGTGACTCTACCGGCAGGATTGGCTACACCTTC. The encoded protein is CASSDSTGRIGYTF.

There are a few counts of this clone. This sequence joins TRBV18 and TRBJ2-3, with D possibly matching TRBD1 (5 bases). The CDR3 extends over 15 amino acids. The germline V gene encodes CDR1 KGHSH and CDR2 LQKENI. With 1 base removed from V and 1 base from J, the gap between germline ends came to 9 bases. CDR3: CASSPQGRGTDTQYF. In DNA form, the CDR3 reads TGTGCCAGCTCACCACAGGGCAGGGGCACAGATACGCAGTATTTT.

The CDR3 region is CASSTQGSRNEQYF. CDR3 sequence (DNA): TGTGCCAGCAGTACGCAGGGCTCTAGGAACGAGCAGTACTTC. V gene TRBV2 combines with J gene TRBJ2-7; tentatively, D is TRBD1 (5 bases). Germline V gene data show CDR1 as SNHLY and CDR2 as FYNNEI. This CDR3 comprises 14 residues. Trimming left V 5 bases short and J 5 bases short, with 16 bases between.

The chain couples TRBV29-1 to TRBJ1-2; D is perhaps TRBD1 (5 bases). This CDR3 has 11 residues. Germline V gene sequence: CDR1 SQVTM, CDR2 ANQGSEA. Trimming cost V 2 bases and J 8 bases, with 9 bases left between them. CDR3 loop: CSVEPGGGYTF. CDR3 DNA: TGCAGCGTTGAACCCGGGGGGGGCTACACCTTC.

The genes are TRBV5-6 and TRBJ2-7; D is unresolved. Trimming removed 3 bases from V and 3 bases from J, with 13 bases in between. Per the germline V gene, CDR1 is SGHDT and CDR2 is YYEEEE. The CDR3 runs 14 residues. CDR3 DNA sequence: TGTGCCAGCAGCTCTACAGAAACCTTCTACGAGCAGTACTTC. Translation: CASSSTETFYEQYF.

J is TRBJ2-2 and V is TRBV5-6; unclear D gene. Germline CDR1 is SGHDT and CDR2 is YYEEEE. The CDR3 runs to 14 residues. Trimming took off 7 bases at V and 2 bases at J, with 12 bases between the two ends. The CDR3 is CASSPTGNTGELFF. Here the CDR3 DNA reads TGTGCCAGCTCCCCCACGGGCAACACCGGGGAGCTGTTTTTT.

The sample holds a few counts of this clone. J is TRBJ2-3 and V is TRBV4-1, with D tentatively TRBD1 (5 bases). From germline, CDR1 is MGHRA and CDR2 YSYEKL. Trimming took off 0 bases at V and 6 bases at J, with 13 bases between the two ends. The CDR3 length is 15 residues. Here the CDR3 DNA reads TGCGCCAGCAGCCAAGAAGGGGCAGGTTGGGATACGCAGTATTTT. Encoded protein: CASSQEGAGWDTQYF.

The V and J genes are TRBV29-1 and TRBJ1-2; D gene ambiguous. Between the trimmed V and J ends, which lost 4 bases and 6 bases, there was a span of 9 bases. In germline, CDR1 is SQVTM, CDR2 ANQGSEA. This CDR3 spans 11 amino acids. The CDR3 protein is CSVGAADGYTF. CDR3 nucleotides: TGCAGCGTTGGGGCGGCAGATGGCTACACCTTC.

This chain joins TRBV10-3 and TRBJ1-2; D unclear. This CDR3 has 11 amino acids. V was cut by 6 bases and J by 0 bases, with 2 bases left in between. Germline CDR1 is ENHRY and CDR2 is SYGVKD. The CDR3 DNA sequence: TGTGCCATCAGGACTAACTATGGCTACACCTTC. The encoded protein is CAIRTNYGYTF.

This rearrangement joins TRBV12-5 to TRBJ1-5, with D possibly being TRBD1 (6 bases). Trimming stripped 8 bases from V and 9 bases from J, with 14 bases between. In germline, CDR1 is LGHNT, CDR2 FRNRAP. The length of the CDR3 is 12 residues. In DNA, the CDR3 is TGTGCTAGTAAATCAGGGGTTTGGCCCCAGCATTTT. This sequence encodes CASKSGVWPQHF.

The rearrangement uses TRBV9 and TRBJ2-7, with D tentatively TRBD2 (5 bases). Trimming took off 0 bases at V and 6 bases at J, with 19 bases between the two ends. CDR1 is SGDLS, CDR2 YYNGEE, per germline. The CDR3 is made up of 16 amino acids. CDR3 protein: CASSVVDRSPRGEQYF. CDR3 DNA: TGTGCCAGCAGCGTAGTGGATAGGTCCCCCCGGGGCGAGCAGTACTTC.

This clone occurred once. The rearrangement joins TRBV4-1 to TRBJ2-1; the D gene is possibly TRBD1 (5 bases). The germline V and J ends were trimmed by 1 base and 10 bases, with 5 bases remaining between them. This CDR3 spans 11 amino acids. Germline assignment: CDR1 MGHRA and CDR2 YSYEKL. The CDR3 loop reads CASSQGGEQFF. For the CDR3, the DNA is TGCGCCAGCAGCCAAGGGGGCGAGCAGTTCTTC.

The chain uses TRBV30 and TRBJ1-5; no clear D gene. Between the trimmed V and J ends, which lost 4 bases and 7 bases, there was a span of 14 bases. Germline values: CDR1 GTSNPN, CDR2 SVGIG (reference sequence). The CDR3 totals 13 residues. The CDR3 loop is CAWNVGNAQPQHF. CDR3 DNA sequence: TGTGCCTGGAATGTGGGGAATGCACAGCCCCAGCATTTT.

The chain joins TRBV27 to TRBJ2-7; the D gene is possibly TRBD1 (6 bases). Germline V CDR1 and CDR2: MNHEY, SMNVEV (reference sequence). This CDR3 has 15 residues. Trimming took 5 bases from V and 3 from J, leaving 17 bases between them. CDR3 sequence: CASSPQGRDRYEQYF. For the CDR3, the DNA is TGTGCCAGCAGTCCACAGGGCAGGGACCGCTACGAGCAGTACTTC.

The DNA of the CDR3 is TGTGCCAGCACCCCTAGCGAGGCACTATACAATGAGCAGTTCTTC. Amino acids: CASTPSEALYNEQFF. The chain recombines TRBV6-5 with TRBJ2-1; a possible D gene is TRBD2 (6 bases). Looked up from germline, CDR1 is MNHEY and CDR2 is SVGAGI. This CDR3 has 15 residues. Trimming removed 7 bases from V and 4 bases from J, with 17 bases in between.

CDR3 region: CASSQGAGAYEQYF. The CDR3 DNA sequence: TGTGCCAGCAGCCAAGGAGCAGGGGCCTACGAGCAGTACTTC. The chain has TRBV11-2 and TRBJ2-7, with D possibly matching TRBD1 (6 bases). Trimming stripped 5 bases from V and 2 bases from J, with 13 bases between. CDR3 length: 14 residues. Germline loops: CDR1 SGHAT, CDR2 FQNNGV.

This chain connects TRBV5-6 to TRBJ1-1; D is uncertain. The germline V gene encodes CDR1 SGHDT and CDR2 YYEEEE. The V end lost 0 bases, the J end lost 2 bases, and 8 bases lay between the germline ends. CDR3 size: 14 residues. DNA of the CDR3: TGTGCCAGCAGCTTGGGACGGATTAACACTGAAGCTTTCTTT. It is translated as CASSLGRINTEAFF.

This chain joins TRBV5-8 and TRBJ2-1, with 9 bases aligning to TRBD1. This CDR3 comprises 15 residues. Germline trimming cut 4 bases from V and 7 bases from J; bases unmatched to any gene: 9. Germline assignment: CDR1 SGHTS and CDR2 YDEGEE. CDR3 in amino acids: CASSRGQGWKNEQFF. As DNA, the CDR3 is TGTGCCAGCAGCAGGGGACAGGGATGGAAGAATGAGCAGTTCTTC.

J is TRBJ2-7 and V is TRBV29-1, with D uncertain. Trimming pared 1 base from V and 3 bases from J, leaving 10 bases between. The CDR3 has 13 amino acids. Germline V lookup: CDR1 SQVTM, CDR2 ANQGSEA. Here the CDR3 reads CSVEGGINYEQYF. DNA for the CDR3: TGCAGCGTTGAAGGCGGTATTAACTACGAGCAGTACTTC.